The 19 T cell receptor beta chains below were found in one sample sequenced in a study of shared clonotypes between healthy human individuals (dated by TCRdb to 2020 to 2022). Libraries were made using the immunoSEQ multiplex PCR assay. In its TCRdb copy, this immuneACCESS table keeps in-frame sequences only and misses some clones. Where compared with another copy, unresolved V genes explain less than half of these, and the others have no known cause. For this sample the table gives over a million clones, of which around four fifths were detected only once. Jointly, the top ten make up 1.4% to 1.5% of the sample. Sequencing used memory CD4+ T cells sorted from blood. Interpreted using the paper, the cell subset or site label stands for: CD45RA-negative fraction. All receptors derive from a young man in good health.

The V and J genes are TRBV6-6 and TRBJ2-6; D is undetermined. Germline CDR1 MNHNY, CDR2 SVGAGI (reference sequence). The CDR3 spans 13 residues. V dropped 8 bases and J dropped 4 bases, with 9 bases sitting between them. In DNA form, the CDR3 reads TGTGCCAGCGCCCCCGCGGGGGCCAACGTCCTGACTTTC. Translated: CASAPAGANVLTF.

The V and J genes are TRBV10-3 and TRBJ2-7; D may be TRBD1 (7 bases). V was cut by 10 bases and J by 3 bases, with 13 bases left in between. CDR3 size: 12 residues. Germline CDR1 ENHRY, CDR2 SYGVKD. The CDR3 sequence: CATGQDYYEQYF. The CDR3 DNA reads TGTGCCACAGGACAGGACTACTACGAGCAGTACTTC.

J is TRBJ1-2 and V is TRBV5-1; D ambiguous. This CDR3 spans 15 amino acids. CDR1 and CDR2 from the germline V gene are SGHRS and YFSETQ. V lost 0 bases to trimming and J lost 3 bases, with 12 bases between them. The chain's CDR3 is CASSLDIASDYGYTF. The CDR3 DNA is TGCGCCAGCAGCTTGGACATAGCTTCTGACTATGGCTACACCTTC. Combining the CDR3 with reference TRBV5-1 and TRBJ1-2 gives the whole variable domain KAGVTQTPRYLIKTRGQQVTLSCSPISGHRSVSWYQQTPGQGLQFLFEYFSETQRNKGNFPGRFSGRQFSNSRSEMNVSTLELGDSALYLCASSLDIASDYGYTFGSGTRLTVV.

The rearrangement links TRBV18 to TRBJ1-3, with 8 nucleotides matching TRBD1. V was pared by 3 bases and J by 4 bases, with 11 bases of the junction left unmatched. The length of the CDR3 is 17 residues. The germline V gene encodes CDR1 KGHSH and CDR2 LQKENI. The CDR3 here is CASSPDRAKLRGNTIYF. The CDR3 DNA follows: TGTGCCAGCTCACCGGACAGGGCCAAACTGCGGGGAAACACCATATATTTT.

In the case of this clone: The sample carries other DNA sequences with the same CDR3. The chain uses TRBV30 and TRBJ2-1; maybe TRBD2 (6 bases). V shed 5 bases and J shed 1 base, with 6 bases lying between them. The V gene's germline CDR1 is GTSNPN and CDR2 SVGIG (reference sequence). CDR3 length: 12 residues. The CDR3 reads CAWGLSYNEQFF. The CDR3 coding sequence is TGTGCCTGGGGACTATCCTACAATGAGCAGTTCTTC.

This clone was recorded at least ten times. The rearrangement uses TRBV28 and TRBJ1-5; TRBD1 might be the D (6 bases). Germline CDR1 MDHEN, CDR2 SYDVKM. This CDR3 is built from 18 residues. The ends were cut back, 1 base at V and 5 bases at J, with 21 bases in the middle. CDR3 sequence (DNA): TGTGCCAGCAGTTTATCGGGGGGGCTAGGTTCATTCGATCAGCCCCAGCATTTT. It codes for CASSLSGGLGSFDQPQHF.

This rearrangement joins TRBV5-1 to TRBJ2-7, with 10 bases lining up with TRBD2. The CDR3 covers 17 residues. J was trimmed by 5 bases and V by 0 bases; bases with no gene match: 11. Germline CDR1 reads SGHRS; CDR2 reads YFSETQ. The CDR3 loop reads CASSLEGSGGAIHEQYF. In DNA form, the CDR3 reads TGCGCCAGCAGCTTGGAAGGGAGCGGGGGGGCTATCCACGAGCAGTACTTC.

The chain carries TRBV18 and TRBJ1-5, with unresolved D. The V gene's germline CDR1 is KGHSH and CDR2 LQKENI. V lost 1 base and J lost 0, with 7 bases in between. The CDR3 is made up of 15 amino acids. In DNA, the CDR3 is TGTGCCAGCTCACCACTACACGATAGCAATCAGCCCCAGCATTTT. It codes for CASSPLHDSNQPQHF. The full variable domain, completed using reference TRBV18 and TRBJ1-5, is NAGVMQNPRHLVRRRGQEARLRCSPMKGHSHVYWYRQLPEEGLKFMVYLQKENIIDESGMPKERFSAEFPKEGPSILRIQQVVRGDSAAYFCASSPLHDSNQPQHFGDGTRLSIL.

The CDR3 bases are TGCGCCAGCACTCGGGAGTTAGACACCGGGGAGCTGTTTTTT. It translates to CASTRELDTGELFF. The chain recombines TRBV5-1 with TRBJ2-2; maybe TRBD2 (6 bases). The CDR3 length is 14 residues. Trimming pared 6 bases from V and 3 bases from J, leaving 12 bases between. Germline loops: CDR1 SGHRS, CDR2 YFSETQ. Full variable domain (outside the CDR3, taken from reference TRBV5-1 and TRBJ2-2): KAGVTQTPRYLIKTRGQQVTLSCSPISGHRSVSWYQQTPGQGLQFLFEYFSETQRNKGNFPGRFSGRQFSNSRSEMNVSTLELGDSALYLCASTRELDTGELFFGEGSRLTVL.

With respect to this clone: Different DNA sequences within this sample yield the same CDR3. The V gene is TRBV5-1, the J gene TRBJ2-5, with 8 bases aligning to TRBD2. The CDR3 loop spans 15 amino acids. With 0 bases clipped from V and 4 bases from J, the junction kept 5 bases outside the gene matches. Per the germline V gene, CDR1 is SGHRS and CDR2 is YFSETQ. The CDR3 is CASSLGGTSGETQYF. CDR3 sequence (DNA): TGCGCCAGCAGCTTGGGTGGGACTAGTGGAGAGACCCAGTACTTC.

This rearrangement joins TRBV5-8 to TRBJ2-3; no firm D call. The CDR3 is 15 residues long. V lost 4 bases and J lost 1, with 13 bases in between. Germline V gene sequence: CDR1 SGHTS, CDR2 YDEGEE. The DNA of the CDR3 is TGTGCCAGCAGCACACATCTCCGGGGCACAGATACGCAGTATTTT. It specifies CASSTHLRGTDTQYF.

V gene TRBV2 combines with J gene TRBJ1-1; D unresolved. The CDR3 spans 12 residues. The germline V gene has CDR1 SNHLY and CDR2 FYNNEI. Trimming took 3 bases from V and 9 from J, leaving 11 bases between them. The CDR3 here is CASSEAIWKAFF. The CDR3 coding sequence is TGTGCCAGCAGTGAGGCCATCTGGAAAGCTTTCTTT.

V and J are TRBV28 and TRBJ1-4; D might be TRBD1 (6 bases). Germline values: CDR1 MDHEN, CDR2 SYDVKM. The CDR3 loop spans 16 amino acids. Trimming left V 1 base short and J 6 bases short, with 15 bases between. DNA of the CDR3: TGTGCCAGCAGTTTATACAACAGGGACCCGTATGAAAAACTGTTTTTT. Protein product: CASSLYNRDPYEKLFF.

The rearrangement uses TRBV19 and TRBJ2-7; TRBD1 agrees at 9 bases. From germline, CDR1 is LNHDA and CDR2 SQIVND (reference sequence). This CDR3 is built from 14 residues. The ends lost 4 bases at V and 4 bases at J; junction bases unmatched: 5. CDR3 nucleotide sequence: TGTGCCAGTAGTAGCCGACAGGGGGGATACGAGCAGTACTTC. This encodes CASSSRQGGYEQYF.

This sequence joins TRBV4-1 and TRBJ2-6; D may match TRBD1 or TRBD2 (7 bases each). CDR1 and CDR2 (germline): MGHRA, YSYEKL. V gave up 2 bases and J gave up 6 bases, with 17 bases separating them. This CDR3 region has 17 residues. The CDR3 DNA follows: TGCGCCAGCAGCCAACTAATGACAGGGAGGGAGGCCAACGTCCTGACTTTC. Protein product: CASSQLMTGREANVLTF.

The gene calls are TRBV27 and TRBJ2-5; 7 bases line up with TRBD2. With 5 bases clipped from V and 4 bases from J, the junction kept 7 bases outside the gene matches. Per the germline V gene, CDR1 is MNHEY and CDR2 is SMNVEV (reference sequence). This CDR3 has 14 amino acids. The CDR3 DNA follows: TGTGCCAGCAGTCTAACGGGGGGTGGAGAGACCCAGTACTTC. It codes for CASSLTGGGETQYF.

There are a few counts of this clone. The chain has TRBV5-1 and TRBJ2-7; no reliable D call. CDR3 length: 15 amino acids. Trimming removed 1 base at V and 2 bases at J, with 13 bases between. Germline V gene sequence: CDR1 SGHRS, CDR2 YFSETQ. The CDR3 is CASSLTYGLAYEQYF. Here the CDR3 DNA reads TGCGCCAGCAGCTTGACCTACGGTCTAGCCTACGAGCAGTACTTC.

V usage is TRBV5-4 and J usage is TRBJ1-6; 9 bases line up with TRBD1. The junction had 9 bases not matched to a gene; V was cut back by 4 bases and J by 7 bases. Germline values: CDR1 SGHNT, CDR2 YYREEE (reference sequence). The CDR3 sequence is 16 residues long. This CDR3 reads CASSPDRGSSNSPLHF. The CDR3 region has the DNA TGTGCCAGCAGCCCGGACAGGGGCTCGTCAAATTCACCCCTCCACTTT.

V and J are TRBV18 and TRBJ2-7; tentatively, D is TRBD1 (6 bases). The CDR3 is 16 residues long. Germline CDR1 reads KGHSH; CDR2 reads LQKENI. V was shortened by 4 bases and J by 1 base, with 17 bases between the two germline ends. The CDR3 sequence: CASSLPTGPRSYEQYF. The CDR3 DNA is TGTGCCAGCTCACTACCGACAGGACCTAGATCCTACGAGCAGTACTTC.